This paragraph reports one T cell receptor (beta chain). This specimen comes from a study of blood T cell repertoires in COVID-19. Study in general: From T cells, B-cell-depleted T cells, or PBMCs came the material, which was cDNA or gDNA.

Profiled with immunoSEQ multiplex PCR; TCRdb holds only in-frame clones, not every one. The sample shows 150,000 to 250,000 clones, approximately 80% of them seen only once. The CDR3 totals 15 residues. CDR1 and CDR2 from the germline V gene are SGHKS and YYEKEE (reference sequence). V shed 0 bases and J 5 bases; nucleotides not matched to a gene: 7. The V gene is TRBV5-5, the J gene TRBJ2-7, with 8 bases fitting TRBD1. Sequences were obtained from PBMCs or T cells enriched from blood (not recorded which). The TCR was taken from a man aged 40-49 years who had recovered from COVID-19. DNA for the CDR3: TGTGCCAGCAGCTTGGGAGACAGGGGAAAGGACGAGCAGTACTTC. Translated: CASSLGDRGKDEQYF. The full variable domain, rest sourced from reference TRBV5-5 and TRBJ2-7, is DAGVTQSPTHLIKTRGQQVTLRCSPISGHKSVSWYQQVLGQGPQFIFQYYEKEERGRGNFPDRFSARQFPNYSSELNVNALLLGDSALYLCASSLGDRGKDEQYFGPGTRLTVT.